Listed below are T cell receptor beta chains from one sample, sequenced in a study of T cells in Graves' hyperthyroidism and ophthalmopathy. TCRdb fed the multiplex PCR reads into MiXCR, producing one record per CDR3 protein. The data show some 200,000 distinct CDR3 sequences, approximately 16% seen once. The specimen sequenced was blood. The receptor source for this set is a woman aged 50 to 60 with Graves' hyperthyroidism. CDR3s leave out the opening cysteine and the closing phenylalanine or tryptophan. Fields, in order: D gene, V gene, J gene, CDR3 protein. The D gene is left open where the match is weak.

D gene: .
V gene: TRBV20-1
J gene: TRBJ2-3
CDR3 protein: SALGQWTDTQY

D gene: TRBD2
V gene: TRBV15
J gene: TRBJ2-3
CDR3 protein: ATSGGRSTDTQY

D gene: TRBD2
V gene: TRBV7-9
J gene: TRBJ2-1
CDR3 protein: ASSLVLGLAGGNEQF

D gene: .
V gene: TRBV6-1
J gene: TRBJ2-1
CDR3 protein: ASSELVNEQF

D gene: .
V gene: TRBV7-9
J gene: TRBJ1-5
CDR3 protein: ASSLRADQPQH

D gene: .
V gene: TRBV9
J gene: TRBJ1-2
CDR3 protein: ASSTAGAVDYGYT

D gene: TRBD2
V gene: TRBV5-1
J gene: TRBJ2-3
CDR3 protein: ASSFTSGMEGNTQY

D gene: .
V gene: TRBV28
J gene: TRBJ1-2
CDR3 protein: ASSYLNRDGYT

D gene: TRBD2
V gene: TRBV20-1
J gene: TRBJ2-5
CDR3 protein: SAVEVGGPSKTQY

D gene: .
V gene: TRBV20-1
J gene: TRBJ1-5
CDR3 protein: SAREVWGASNQPQH

D gene: .
V gene: TRBV20-1
J gene: TRBJ2-1
CDR3 protein: SASPEARNEQF

D gene: TRBD1
V gene: TRBV28
J gene: TRBJ2-5
CDR3 protein: ASSDRTGGVETQY

D gene: .
V gene: TRBV5-1
J gene: TRBJ2-3
CDR3 protein: ASSLEGTARATDTQY

D gene: TRBD1
V gene: TRBV20-1
J gene: TRBJ2-7
CDR3 protein: SALLDRGSYEQY

D gene: .
V gene: TRBV5-6
J gene: TRBJ2-7
CDR3 protein: ASSLNRGLAEQY

D gene: TRBD1
V gene: TRBV20-1
J gene: TRBJ2-7
CDR3 protein: SARQDRGYEQY

D gene: .
V gene: TRBV5-1
J gene: TRBJ2-4
CDR3 protein: ASSLEVWTKNIQY

D gene: TRBD1
V gene: TRBV19
J gene: TRBJ1-2
CDR3 protein: ASSIGKGALPYGYT

D gene: .
V gene: TRBV6-1
J gene: TRBJ1-5
CDR3 protein: ASSVISNQPQH

D gene: .
V gene: TRBV9
J gene: TRBJ2-1
CDR3 protein: ASSAAGPHNEQF

D gene: .
V gene: TRBV3-1
J gene: TRBJ1-1
CDR3 protein: ASSQGPGNTEAF

D gene: .
V gene: TRBV28
J gene: TRBJ1-2
CDR3 protein: ASITGQSGYT

D gene: TRBD1
V gene: TRBV27
J gene: TRBJ1-2
CDR3 protein: ASSPGDSGYGYT

D gene: .
V gene: TRBV30
J gene: TRBJ2-1
CDR3 protein: AWRPGTYNEQF

D gene: .
V gene: TRBV12-3/TRBV12-4
J gene: TRBJ1-3
CDR3 protein: ASSTLLLTAGNTIY

D gene: .
V gene: TRBV29-1
J gene: TRBJ2-1
CDR3 protein: SVEAGSGYLSEQF

D gene: TRBD1
V gene: TRBV7-9
J gene: TRBJ1-1
CDR3 protein: ASSLTGTASEAF

D gene: .
V gene: TRBV13
J gene: TRBJ2-3
CDR3 protein: ASSLVDGNTDTQY

D gene: TRBD1
V gene: TRBV6-2/TRBV6-3
J gene: TRBJ1-5
CDR3 protein: ISRQGTNGNQPQH

D gene: .
V gene: TRBV29-1
J gene: TRBJ2-5
CDR3 protein: SVEGTPYQETQY

D gene: TRBD1
V gene: TRBV6-6
J gene: TRBJ1-2
CDR3 protein: ASSYSPRQGGFGGYGYT

D gene: TRBD1
V gene: TRBV12-5
J gene: TRBJ2-1
CDR3 protein: ASGLPGQYNEQF

D gene: TRBD2
V gene: TRBV12-3/TRBV12-4
J gene: TRBJ2-2
CDR3 protein: ASSFRTSAANTGELF

D gene: TRBD1
V gene: TRBV20-1
J gene: TRBJ2-7
CDR3 protein: SAYRQGGVYEQY

D gene: TRBD2
V gene: TRBV20-1
J gene: TRBJ2-7
CDR3 protein: SARDRRAGTRRIYDDEQY

D gene: .
V gene: TRBV15
J gene: TRBJ2-3
CDR3 protein: ASNDLGDTDTQY

D gene: TRBD1
V gene: TRBV12-3/TRBV12-4
J gene: TRBJ2-5
CDR3 protein: ASSPLTGQETQY

D gene: .
V gene: TRBV11-3
J gene: TRBJ1-4
CDR3 protein: ASSPSQLTNEKLF

D gene: TRBD2
V gene: TRBV20-1
J gene: TRBJ2-1
CDR3 protein: SAFGGLGYNEQF

D gene: TRBD2
V gene: TRBV7-9
J gene: TRBJ2-3
CDR3 protein: ASSSHTTLAGADTQY

D gene: TRBD1
V gene: TRBV27
J gene: TRBJ1-3
CDR3 protein: ASSRDRGNTIY

D gene: .
V gene: TRBV5-1
J gene: TRBJ2-2
CDR3 protein: ASSLVSGGNTGELF

D gene: .
V gene: TRBV6-1
J gene: TRBJ1-5
CDR3 protein: ASSESLGSNQPQH

D gene: .
V gene: TRBV6-4
J gene: TRBJ1-2
CDR3 protein: ARMCLPNGGYT

D gene: TRBD1
V gene: TRBV19
J gene: TRBJ1-1
CDR3 protein: AARGQFRRDTEAF

D gene: .
V gene: TRBV6-1
J gene: TRBJ2-7
CDR3 protein: ASSGTGGIVKEQY

D gene: TRBD1
V gene: TRBV18
J gene: TRBJ2-1
CDR3 protein: ASSPGQGNHNEQF

D gene: .
V gene: TRBV10-3
J gene: TRBJ2-7
CDR3 protein: AISESWSGKTYEQY

D gene: .
V gene: TRBV3-1
J gene: TRBJ1-1
CDR3 protein: ASSPITGHKGNTEAF

D gene: TRBD2
V gene: TRBV2
J gene: TRBJ2-5
CDR3 protein: ASSEGARGGETQY

D gene: .
V gene: TRBV28
J gene: TRBJ1-5
CDR3 protein: ASSLGDGFSNQPQH

D gene: TRBD2
V gene: TRBV5-1
J gene: TRBJ2-6
CDR3 protein: ASSVGLAGVGANVLT

D gene: TRBD2
V gene: TRBV18
J gene: TRBJ2-1
CDR3 protein: ASSTKTSSTYNEQF

D gene: .
V gene: TRBV19
J gene: TRBJ1-5
CDR3 protein: ASSIIRQPQH

D gene: .
V gene: TRBV29-1
J gene: TRBJ2-1
CDR3 protein: SVAGGTYNEQF

D gene: TRBD1
V gene: TRBV12-3/TRBV12-4
J gene: TRBJ1-3
CDR3 protein: ASSQTDRAAGNTIY